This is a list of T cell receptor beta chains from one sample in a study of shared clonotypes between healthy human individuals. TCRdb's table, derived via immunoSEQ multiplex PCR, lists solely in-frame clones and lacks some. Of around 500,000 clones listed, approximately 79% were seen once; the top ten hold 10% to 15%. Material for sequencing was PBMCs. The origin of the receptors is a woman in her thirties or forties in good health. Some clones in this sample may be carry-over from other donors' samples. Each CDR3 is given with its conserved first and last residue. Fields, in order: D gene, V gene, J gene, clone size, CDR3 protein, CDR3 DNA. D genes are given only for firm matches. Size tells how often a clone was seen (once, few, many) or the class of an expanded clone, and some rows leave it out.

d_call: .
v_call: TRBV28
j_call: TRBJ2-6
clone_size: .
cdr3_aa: CASSFLRRADVLTF
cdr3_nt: TGTGCCAGCAGTTTCCTCAGACGGGCCGACGTCCTGACTTTC

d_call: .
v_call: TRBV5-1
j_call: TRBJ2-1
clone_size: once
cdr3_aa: CASSLSGTEQFF
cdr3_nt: TGCGCCAGCAGCTTATCTGGGACTGAGCAGTTCTTC

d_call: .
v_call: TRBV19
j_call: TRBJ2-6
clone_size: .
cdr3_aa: CATRAGGSSGANVLTF
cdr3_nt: TGTGCCACCAGAGCAGGTGGGAGCTCTGGGGCCAACGTCCTGACTTTC

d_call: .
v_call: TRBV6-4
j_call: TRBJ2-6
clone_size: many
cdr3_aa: CARGVDRKRPGANVLTF
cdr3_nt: TGTGCCAGGGGGGTGGACAGAAAAAGACCTGGGGCCAACGTCCTGACTTTC

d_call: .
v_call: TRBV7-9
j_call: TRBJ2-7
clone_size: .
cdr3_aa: CASSLTGRPYEQYF
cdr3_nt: TGTGCCAGCAGCTTAACTGGACGCCCGTACGAGCAGTACTTC

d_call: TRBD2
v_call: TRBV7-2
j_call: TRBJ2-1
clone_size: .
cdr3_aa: CASSLGLAGDSEQFF
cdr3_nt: TGTGCCAGCAGCTTAGGACTAGCGGGAGACAGTGAGCAGTTCTTC

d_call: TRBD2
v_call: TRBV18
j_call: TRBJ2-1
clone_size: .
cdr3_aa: CASSPSGTYNEQFF
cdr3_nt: TGTGCCAGCTCACCCAGCGGGACCTACAATGAGCAGTTCTTC

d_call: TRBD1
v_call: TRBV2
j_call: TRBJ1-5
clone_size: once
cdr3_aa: CASSGGQDFNQPQHF
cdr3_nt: TGTGCCAGCAGCGGGGGACAGGATTTCAATCAGCCCCAGCATTTT

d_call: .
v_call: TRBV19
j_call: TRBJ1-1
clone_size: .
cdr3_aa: CASRGSSEAFF
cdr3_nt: TGTGCCAGTAGGGGCTCCTCTGAAGCTTTCTTT

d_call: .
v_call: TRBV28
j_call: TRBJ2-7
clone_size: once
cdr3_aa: CASSSRRLEEDF
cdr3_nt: TGTGCCAGCAGTTCCCGGAGGCTAGAGGAAGACTTC

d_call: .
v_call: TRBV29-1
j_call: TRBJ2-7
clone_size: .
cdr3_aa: CSVSGVSNEQYF
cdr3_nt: TGCAGCGTCAGTGGGGTTTCCAACGAGCAGTACTTC

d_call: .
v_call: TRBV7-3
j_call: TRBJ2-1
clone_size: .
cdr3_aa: CASSSTASSYNEQFF
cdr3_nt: TGTGCCAGCAGCTCGACGGCGAGCTCCTACAATGAGCAGTTCTTC

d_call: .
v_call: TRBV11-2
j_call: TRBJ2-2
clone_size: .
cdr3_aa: CASSPEPNTGELFF
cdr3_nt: TGTGCCAGCAGCCCTGAGCCGAACACCGGGGAGCTGTTTTTT

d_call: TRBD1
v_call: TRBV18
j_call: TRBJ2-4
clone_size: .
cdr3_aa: CASSPPSGQGDIQYF
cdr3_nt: TGTGCCAGCTCACCACCTAGTGGACAGGGGGACATTCAGTACTTC